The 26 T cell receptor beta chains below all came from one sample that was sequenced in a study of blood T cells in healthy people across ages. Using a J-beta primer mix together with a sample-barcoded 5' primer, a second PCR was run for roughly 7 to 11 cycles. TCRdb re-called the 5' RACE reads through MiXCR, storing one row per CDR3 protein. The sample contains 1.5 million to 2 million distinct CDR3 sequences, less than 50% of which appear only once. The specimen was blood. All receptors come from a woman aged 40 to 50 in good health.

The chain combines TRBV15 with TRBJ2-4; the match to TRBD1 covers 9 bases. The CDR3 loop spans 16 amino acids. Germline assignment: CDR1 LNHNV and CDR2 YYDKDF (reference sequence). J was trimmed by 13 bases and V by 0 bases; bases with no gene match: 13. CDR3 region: CATSRDAGQGLHDQYF. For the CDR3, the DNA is TGTGCCACCAGCAGAGATGCGGGACAGGGCCTCCACGACCAGTACTTC.

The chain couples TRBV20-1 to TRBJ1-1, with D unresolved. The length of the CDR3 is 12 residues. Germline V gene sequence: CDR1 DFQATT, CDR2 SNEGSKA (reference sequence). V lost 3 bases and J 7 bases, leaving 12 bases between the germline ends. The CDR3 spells CSARGLGSEAFF. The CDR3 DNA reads TGCAGTGCTAGGGGCCTCGGAAGTGAAGCTTTCTTT.

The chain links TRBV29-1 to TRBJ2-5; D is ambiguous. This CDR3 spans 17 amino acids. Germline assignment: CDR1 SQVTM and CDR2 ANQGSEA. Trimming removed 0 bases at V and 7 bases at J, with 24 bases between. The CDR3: CSVEEPLDTRRVGTQYF. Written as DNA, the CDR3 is TGCAGCGTTGAAGAGCCCCTAGACACACGGCGTGTTGGGACCCAGTACTTC.

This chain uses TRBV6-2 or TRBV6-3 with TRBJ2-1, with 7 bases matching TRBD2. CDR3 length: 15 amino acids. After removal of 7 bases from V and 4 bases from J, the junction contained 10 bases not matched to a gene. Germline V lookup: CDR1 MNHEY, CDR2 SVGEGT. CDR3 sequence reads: CASIDTIGRYNEQFF. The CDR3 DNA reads TGTGCCAGCATTGACACGATCGGGAGGTACAATGAGCAGTTCTTC.

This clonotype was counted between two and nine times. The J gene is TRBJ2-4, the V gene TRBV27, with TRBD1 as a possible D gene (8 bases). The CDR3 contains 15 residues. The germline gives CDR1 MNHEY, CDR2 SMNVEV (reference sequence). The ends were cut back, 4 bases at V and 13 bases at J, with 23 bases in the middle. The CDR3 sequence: CASSSNPWTGREQYF. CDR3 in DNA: TGTGCCAGCAGTTCTAACCCCTGGACAGGGCGGGAGCAGTACTTC.

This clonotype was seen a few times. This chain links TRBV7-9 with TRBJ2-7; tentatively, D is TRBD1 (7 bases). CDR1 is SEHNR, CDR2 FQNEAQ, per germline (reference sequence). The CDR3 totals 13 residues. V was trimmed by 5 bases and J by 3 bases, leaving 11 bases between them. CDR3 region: CASSGGTVYEQYF. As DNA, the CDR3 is TGTGCCAGCAGCGGCGGGACAGTCTACGAGCAGTACTTC. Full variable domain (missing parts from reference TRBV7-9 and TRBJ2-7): DTGVSQNPRHKITKRGQNVTFRCDPISEHNRLYWYRQTLGQGPEFLTYFQNEAQLEKSRLLSDRFSAERPKGSFSTLEIQRTEQGDSAMYLCASSGGTVYEQYFGPGTRLTVT.

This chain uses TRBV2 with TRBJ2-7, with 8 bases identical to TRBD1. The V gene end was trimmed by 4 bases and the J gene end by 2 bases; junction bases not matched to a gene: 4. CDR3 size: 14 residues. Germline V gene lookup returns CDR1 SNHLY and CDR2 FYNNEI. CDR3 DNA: TGTGCCAGCAGTGCCCAGACAGGGGCCTACGAGCAGTACTTC. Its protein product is CASSAQTGAYEQYF.

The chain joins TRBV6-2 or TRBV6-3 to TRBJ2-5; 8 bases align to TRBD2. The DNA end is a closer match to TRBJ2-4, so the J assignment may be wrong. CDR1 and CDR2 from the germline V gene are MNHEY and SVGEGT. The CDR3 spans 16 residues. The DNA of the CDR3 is TGTGCCAGCAGTCCCTTGCCCCTAGCGGGCAAAAACATTCAGTACTTC. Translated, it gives CASSPLPLAGKNIQYF.

The CDR3 loop reads CASKGARRTQYF. CDR3 DNA sequence: TGTGCCAGCAAGGGGGCCCGGAGGACCCAGTACTTC. The chain has TRBV27 and TRBJ2-5, with 7 bases aligning to TRBD1. Germline-derived CDR1 and CDR2 are MNHEY and SMNVEV (reference sequence). The trim removed 7 bases at V and 7 bases at J, leaving 6 bases unmatched. The CDR3 runs 12 residues.

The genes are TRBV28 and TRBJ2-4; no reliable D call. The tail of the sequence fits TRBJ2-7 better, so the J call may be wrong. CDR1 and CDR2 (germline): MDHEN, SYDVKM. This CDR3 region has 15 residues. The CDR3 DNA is TGTGCCAGCAGTTTATGGGGTCAGGCTTTCTACGAGCAGTACTTC. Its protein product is CASSLWGQAFYEQYF.

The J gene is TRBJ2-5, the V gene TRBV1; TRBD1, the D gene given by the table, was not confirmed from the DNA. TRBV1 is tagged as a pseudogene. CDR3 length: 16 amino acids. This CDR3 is CTSSQGQGMESETQYF. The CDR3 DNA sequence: TGCACCAGCAGCCAGGGACAGGGGATGGAGTCAGAGACCCAGTACTTC.

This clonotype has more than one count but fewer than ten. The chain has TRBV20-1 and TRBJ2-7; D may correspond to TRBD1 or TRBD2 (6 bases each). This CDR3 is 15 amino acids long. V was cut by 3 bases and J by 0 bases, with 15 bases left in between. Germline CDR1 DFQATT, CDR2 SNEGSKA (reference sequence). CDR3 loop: CSAREGGRSSYEQYF. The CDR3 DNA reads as TGCAGTGCTAGGGAGGGGGGACGAAGCTCCTACGAGCAGTACTTC.

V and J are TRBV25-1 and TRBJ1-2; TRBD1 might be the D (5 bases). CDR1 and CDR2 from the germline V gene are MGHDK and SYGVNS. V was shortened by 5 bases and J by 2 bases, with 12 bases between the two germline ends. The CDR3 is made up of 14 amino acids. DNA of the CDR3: TGTGCCAGCAGTTCATCAGGGTTCAACTATGGCTACACCTTC. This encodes CASSSSGFNYGYTF.

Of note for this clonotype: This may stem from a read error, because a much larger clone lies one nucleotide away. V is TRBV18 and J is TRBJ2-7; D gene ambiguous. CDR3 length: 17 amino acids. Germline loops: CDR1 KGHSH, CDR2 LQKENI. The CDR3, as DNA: TGTGCCAGCTCACCACAACCGGGCTCAGGCTATACCTACGAGCGGTACTTC. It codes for CASSPQPGSGYTYERYF. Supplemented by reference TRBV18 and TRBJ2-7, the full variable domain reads NAGVMQNPRHLVRRRGQEARLRCSPMKGHSHVYWYRQLPEEGLKFMVYLQKENIIDESGMPKERFSAEFPKEGPSILRIQQVVRGDSAAYFCASSPQPGSGYTYERYFGPGTRLTVT.

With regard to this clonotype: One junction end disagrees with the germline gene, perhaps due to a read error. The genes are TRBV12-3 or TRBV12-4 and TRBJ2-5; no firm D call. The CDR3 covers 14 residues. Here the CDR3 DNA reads TGTGCCTGCAGTTTAGAGCTTTACCAAGAGACCCAGTACTTC. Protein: CACSLELYQETQYF.

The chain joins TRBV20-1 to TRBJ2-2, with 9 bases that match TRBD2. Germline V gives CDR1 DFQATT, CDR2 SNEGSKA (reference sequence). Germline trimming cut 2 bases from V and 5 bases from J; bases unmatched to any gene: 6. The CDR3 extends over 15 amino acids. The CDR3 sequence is CSARKGLAQTGELFF. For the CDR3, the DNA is TGCAGTGCTAGAAAGGGACTAGCCCAAACCGGGGAGCTGTTTTTT.

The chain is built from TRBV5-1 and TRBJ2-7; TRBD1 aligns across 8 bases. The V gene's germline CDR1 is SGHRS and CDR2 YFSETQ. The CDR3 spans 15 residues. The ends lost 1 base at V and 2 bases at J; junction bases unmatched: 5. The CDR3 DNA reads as TGCGCCAGCAGCTTGCTCCAGGGGGCAGCCTACGAGCAGTACTTC. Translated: CASSLLQGAAYEQYF. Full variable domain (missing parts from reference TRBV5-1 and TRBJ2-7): KAGVTQTPRYLIKTRGQQVTLSCSPISGHRSVSWYQQTPGQGLQFLFEYFSETQRNKGNFPGRFSGRQFSNSRSEMNVSTLELGDSALYLCASSLLQGAAYEQYFGPGTRLTVT.

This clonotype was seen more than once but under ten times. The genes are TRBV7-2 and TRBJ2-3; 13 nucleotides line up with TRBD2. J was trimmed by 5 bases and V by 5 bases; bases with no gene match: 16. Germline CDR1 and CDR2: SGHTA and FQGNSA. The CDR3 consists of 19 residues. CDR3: CASSPRMGTSGVRVDTQYF. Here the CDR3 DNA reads TGTGCCAGCAGCCCAAGGATGGGGACTAGCGGGGTGAGGGTAGATACGCAGTATTTT.

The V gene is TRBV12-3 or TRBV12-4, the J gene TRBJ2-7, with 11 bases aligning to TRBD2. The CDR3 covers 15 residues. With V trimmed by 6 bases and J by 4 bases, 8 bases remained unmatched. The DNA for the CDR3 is TGTGCCAGCAGCAAACTAGCGGGGGCGAAGTACGAGCAGTACTTC. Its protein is CASSKLAGAKYEQYF.

The CDR3 here is CASSPRDSGGYEQYF. CDR3 nucleotide sequence: TGTGCCAGCAGCCCCCGGGACAGCGGAGGCTACGAGCAGTACTTC. V is TRBV7-9 and J is TRBJ2-7, with TRBD1 identical over 7 bases. The CDR3 is 15 residues long. Trimming at V came to 5 bases and at J to 3 bases, leaving 10 bases not matched to a gene. Germline assignment: CDR1 SEHNR and CDR2 FQNEAQ (reference sequence).

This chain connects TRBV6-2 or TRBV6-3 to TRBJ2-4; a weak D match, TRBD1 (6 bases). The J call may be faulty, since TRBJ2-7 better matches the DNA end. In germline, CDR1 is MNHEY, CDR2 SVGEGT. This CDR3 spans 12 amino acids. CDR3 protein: CASSYEGDEQYF. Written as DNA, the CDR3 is TGTGCCAGCAGTTACGAGGGGGACGAGCAGTACTTC.

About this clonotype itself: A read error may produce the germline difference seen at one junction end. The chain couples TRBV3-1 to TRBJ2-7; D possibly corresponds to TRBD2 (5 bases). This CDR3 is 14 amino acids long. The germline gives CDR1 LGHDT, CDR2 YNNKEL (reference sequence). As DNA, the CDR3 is TGTGCCAGCAGCCAAGGGGTCGGACTCTACAAGCAGTACTTC. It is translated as CASSQGVGLYKQYF.

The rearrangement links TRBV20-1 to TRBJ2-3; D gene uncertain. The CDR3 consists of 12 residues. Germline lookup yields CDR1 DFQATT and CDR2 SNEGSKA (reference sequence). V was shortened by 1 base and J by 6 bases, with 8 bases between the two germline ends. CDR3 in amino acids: CSARGGRDTQYF. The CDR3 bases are TGCAGTGCTAGAGGGGGTAGGGATACGCAGTATTTT.

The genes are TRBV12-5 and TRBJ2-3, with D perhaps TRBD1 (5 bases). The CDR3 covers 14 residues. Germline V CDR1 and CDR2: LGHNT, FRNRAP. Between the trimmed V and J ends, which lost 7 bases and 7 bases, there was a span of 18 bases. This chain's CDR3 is CASAGWSGPHTQYF. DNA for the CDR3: TGTGCTAGTGCCGGATGGTCAGGGCCCCATACGCAGTATTTT.

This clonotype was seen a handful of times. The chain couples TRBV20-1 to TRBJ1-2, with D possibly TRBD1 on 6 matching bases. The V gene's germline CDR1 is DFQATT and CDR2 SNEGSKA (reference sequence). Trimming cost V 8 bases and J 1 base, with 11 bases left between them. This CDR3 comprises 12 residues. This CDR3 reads CSSTQGNYGYTF. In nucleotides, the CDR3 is TGCAGTTCGACACAGGGTAACTATGGCTACACCTTC.

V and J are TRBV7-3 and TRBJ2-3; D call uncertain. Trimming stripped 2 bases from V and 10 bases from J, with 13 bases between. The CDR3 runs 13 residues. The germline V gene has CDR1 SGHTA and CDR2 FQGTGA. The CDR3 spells CASSLDFPSAQYF. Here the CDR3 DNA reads TGTGCCAGCAGCTTAGATTTCCCCTCGGCGCAGTATTTT.